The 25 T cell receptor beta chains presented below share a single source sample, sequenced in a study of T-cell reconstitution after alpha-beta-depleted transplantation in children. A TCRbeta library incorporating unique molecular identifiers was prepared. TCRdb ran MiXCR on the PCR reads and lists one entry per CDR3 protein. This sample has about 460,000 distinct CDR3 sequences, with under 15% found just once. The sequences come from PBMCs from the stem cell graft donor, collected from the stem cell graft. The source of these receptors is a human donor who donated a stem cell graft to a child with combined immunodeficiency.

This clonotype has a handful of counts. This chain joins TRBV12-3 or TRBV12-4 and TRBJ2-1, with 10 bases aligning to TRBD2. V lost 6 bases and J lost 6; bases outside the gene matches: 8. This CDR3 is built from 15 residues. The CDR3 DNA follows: TGTGCCAGCAGGAGTCCGGGACTAGCGTTCAATGAGCAGTTCTTC. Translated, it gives CASRSPGLAFNEQFF.

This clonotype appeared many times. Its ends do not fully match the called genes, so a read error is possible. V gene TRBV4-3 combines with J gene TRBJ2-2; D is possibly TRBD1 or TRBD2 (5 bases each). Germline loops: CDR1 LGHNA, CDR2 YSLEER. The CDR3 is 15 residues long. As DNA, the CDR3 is TGCGCCAGCAGCCAGAGCAGGTCGGGGACCGGGGAGCTGATTTTT. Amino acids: CASSQSRSGTGELIF.

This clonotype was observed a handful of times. The CDR3 DNA reads as TGCGCCAGCAGCCAAGATGGGGGGTCTGGCACCGGGGAGCTGTTTTTT. Translated, it gives CASSQDGGSGTGELFF. The V call is TRBV4-3, the J call TRBJ2-2; TRBD2 is a possible D gene (6 bases). V gave up 0 bases and J gave up 4 bases, with 12 bases separating them. Germline CDR1 LGHNA, CDR2 YSLEER. This CDR3 is 16 amino acids long.

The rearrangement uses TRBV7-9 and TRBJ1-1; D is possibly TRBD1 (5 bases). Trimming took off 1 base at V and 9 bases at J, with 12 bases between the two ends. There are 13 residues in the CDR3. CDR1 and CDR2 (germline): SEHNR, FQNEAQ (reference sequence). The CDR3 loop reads CASSLVSAGKAFF. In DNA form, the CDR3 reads TGTGCCAGCAGCTTAGTATCAGCAGGGAAAGCTTTCTTT.

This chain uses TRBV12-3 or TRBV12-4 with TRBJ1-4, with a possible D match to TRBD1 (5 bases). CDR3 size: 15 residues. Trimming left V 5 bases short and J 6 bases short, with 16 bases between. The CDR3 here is CASSRAGSPHEKLFF. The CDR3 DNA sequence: TGTGCCAGCAGTAGGGCAGGGAGCCCCCATGAAAAACTGTTTTTT.

In DNA form, the CDR3 reads TGCAGTGCTAGGGACAGGCCCCATTTGACCTACGAGCAGTACTTC. This sequence encodes CSARDRPHLTYEQYF. This chain joins TRBV20-1 and TRBJ2-7; TRBD1 agrees at 7 bases. Trimming took 3 bases from V and 2 from J; bases not matched to a gene: 10. The CDR3 is made up of 15 amino acids. Per the germline V gene, CDR1 is DFQATT and CDR2 is SNEGSKA (reference sequence).

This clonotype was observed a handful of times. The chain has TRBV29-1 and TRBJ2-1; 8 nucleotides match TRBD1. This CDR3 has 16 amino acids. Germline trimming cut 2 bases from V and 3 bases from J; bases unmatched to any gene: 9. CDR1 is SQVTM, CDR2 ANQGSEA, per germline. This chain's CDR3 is CSVEQGAQLFYNEQFF. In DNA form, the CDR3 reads TGCAGCGTTGAACAGGGGGCGCAACTTTTCTACAATGAGCAGTTCTTC.

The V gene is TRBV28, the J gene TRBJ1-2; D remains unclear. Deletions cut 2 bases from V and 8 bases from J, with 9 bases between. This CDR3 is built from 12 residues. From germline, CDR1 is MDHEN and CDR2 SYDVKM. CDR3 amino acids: CASSLGRGGYTF. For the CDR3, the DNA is TGTGCCAGCAGTTTAGGACGTGGCGGCTACACCTTC.

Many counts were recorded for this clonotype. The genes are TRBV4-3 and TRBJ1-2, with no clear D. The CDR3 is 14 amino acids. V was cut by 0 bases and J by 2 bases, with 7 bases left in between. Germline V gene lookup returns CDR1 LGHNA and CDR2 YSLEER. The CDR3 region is CASSQDIQNYGYTF. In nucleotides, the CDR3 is TGCGCCAGCAGCCAAGATATACAGAACTATGGCTACACCTTC.

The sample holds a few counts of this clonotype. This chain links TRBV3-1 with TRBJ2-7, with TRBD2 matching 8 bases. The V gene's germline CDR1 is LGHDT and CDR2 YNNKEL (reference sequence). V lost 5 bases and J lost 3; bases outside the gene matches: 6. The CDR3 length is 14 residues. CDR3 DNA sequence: TGTGCCAGCAGCGGTTCGGGGGGGGACTACGAGCAGTACTTC. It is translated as CASSGSGGDYEQYF.

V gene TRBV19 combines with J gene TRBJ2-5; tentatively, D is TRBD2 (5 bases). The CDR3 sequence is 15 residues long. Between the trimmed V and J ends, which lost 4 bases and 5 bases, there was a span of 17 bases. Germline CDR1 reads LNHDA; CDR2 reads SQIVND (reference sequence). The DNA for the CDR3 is TGTGCCAGTAGTAGGCCGAGAGGGAAATCGGAGACCCAGTACTTC. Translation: CASSRPRGKSETQYF.

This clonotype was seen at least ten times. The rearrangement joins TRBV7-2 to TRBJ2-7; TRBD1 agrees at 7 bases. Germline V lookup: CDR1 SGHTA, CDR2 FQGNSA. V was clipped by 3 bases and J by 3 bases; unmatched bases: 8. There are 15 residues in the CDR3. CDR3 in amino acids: CASSFQPGQSYEQYF. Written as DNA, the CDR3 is TGTGCCAGCAGCTTCCAACCGGGACAGAGCTACGAGCAGTACTTC.

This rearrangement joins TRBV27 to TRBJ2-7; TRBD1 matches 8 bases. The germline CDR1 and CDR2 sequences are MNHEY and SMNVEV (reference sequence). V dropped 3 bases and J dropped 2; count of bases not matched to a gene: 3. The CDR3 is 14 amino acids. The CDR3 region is CASSFSRGPYEQYF. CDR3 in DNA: TGTGCCAGCAGTTTCTCCAGGGGGCCCTACGAGCAGTACTTC.

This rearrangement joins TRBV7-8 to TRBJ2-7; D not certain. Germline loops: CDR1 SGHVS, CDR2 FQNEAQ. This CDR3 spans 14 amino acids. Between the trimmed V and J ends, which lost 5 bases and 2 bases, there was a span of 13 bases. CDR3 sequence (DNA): TGTGCCAGCAGCCCCAAGGTGCTGACCTACGAGCAGTACTTC. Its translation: CASSPKVLTYEQYF. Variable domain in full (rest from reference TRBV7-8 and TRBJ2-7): GAGVSQSPRYKVAKRGQDVALRCDPISGHVSLFWYQQALGQGPEFLTYFQNEAQLDKSGLPSDRFFAERPEGSVSTLKIQRTQQEDSAVYLCASSPKVLTYEQYFGPGTRLTVT.

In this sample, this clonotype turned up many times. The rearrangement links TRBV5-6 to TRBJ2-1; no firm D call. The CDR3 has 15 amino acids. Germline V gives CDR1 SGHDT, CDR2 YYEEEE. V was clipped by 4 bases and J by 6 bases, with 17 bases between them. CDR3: CASSLAVRRFNEQFF. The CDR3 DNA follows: TGTGCCAGCAGCCTGGCGGTACGGCGGTTCAATGAGCAGTTCTTC.

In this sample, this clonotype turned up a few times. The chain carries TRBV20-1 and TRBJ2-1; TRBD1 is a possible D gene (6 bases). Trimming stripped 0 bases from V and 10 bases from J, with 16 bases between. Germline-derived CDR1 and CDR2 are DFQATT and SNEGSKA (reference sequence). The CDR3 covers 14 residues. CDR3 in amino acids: CSARDPGAGLEQFF. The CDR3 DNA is TGCAGTGCTAGAGACCCAGGGGCAGGCTTGGAGCAGTTCTTC.

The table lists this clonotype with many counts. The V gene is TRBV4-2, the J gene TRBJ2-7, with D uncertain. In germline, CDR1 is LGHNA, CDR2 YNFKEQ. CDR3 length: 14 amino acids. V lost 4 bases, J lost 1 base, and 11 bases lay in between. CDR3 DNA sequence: TGTGCCAGCAGCCCCGCCGACGGGTCCTACGAGCAGTACTTC. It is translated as CASSPADGSYEQYF.

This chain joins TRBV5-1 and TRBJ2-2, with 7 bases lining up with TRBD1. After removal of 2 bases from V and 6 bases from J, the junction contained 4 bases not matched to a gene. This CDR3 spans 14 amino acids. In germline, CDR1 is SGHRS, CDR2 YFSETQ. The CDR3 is CASSLLQGPGELFF. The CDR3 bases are TGCGCCAGCAGCTTACTACAGGGGCCCGGGGAGCTGTTTTTT.

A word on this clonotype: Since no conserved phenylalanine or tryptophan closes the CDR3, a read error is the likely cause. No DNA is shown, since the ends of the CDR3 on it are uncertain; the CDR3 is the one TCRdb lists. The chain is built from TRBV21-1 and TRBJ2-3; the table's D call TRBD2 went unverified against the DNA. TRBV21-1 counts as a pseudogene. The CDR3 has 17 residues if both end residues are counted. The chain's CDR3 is CASSLPRLADSTDTQYS.

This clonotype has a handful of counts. CDR3 amino acids: CASSLGQFSLGTEAFF. CDR3 nucleotides: TGTGCCAGCAGTTTGGGACAGTTCTCTCTTGGCACTGAAGCTTTCTTT. The chain employs TRBV27 and TRBJ1-1; 7 nucleotides match TRBD1. The length of the CDR3 is 16 residues. From germline, CDR1 is MNHEY and CDR2 SMNVEV (reference sequence). Trimming removed 3 bases from V and 4 bases from J; junction bases left unmatched: 11.

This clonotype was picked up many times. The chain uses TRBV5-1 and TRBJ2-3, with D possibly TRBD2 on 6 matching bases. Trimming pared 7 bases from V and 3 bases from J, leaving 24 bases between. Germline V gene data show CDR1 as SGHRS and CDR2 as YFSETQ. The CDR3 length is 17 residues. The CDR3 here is CASSRAWIPGRTDTQYF. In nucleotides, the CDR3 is TGCGCCAGCTCGCGGGCCTGGATACCCGGGAGAACAGATACGCAGTATTTT.

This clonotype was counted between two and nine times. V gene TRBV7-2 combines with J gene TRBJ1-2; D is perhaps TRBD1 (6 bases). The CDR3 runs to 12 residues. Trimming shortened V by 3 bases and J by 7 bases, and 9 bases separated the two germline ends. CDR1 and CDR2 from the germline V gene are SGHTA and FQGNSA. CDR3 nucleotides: TGTGCCAGCAGCTTCCAGGGGTTTGGCTACACCTTC. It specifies CASSFQGFGYTF.

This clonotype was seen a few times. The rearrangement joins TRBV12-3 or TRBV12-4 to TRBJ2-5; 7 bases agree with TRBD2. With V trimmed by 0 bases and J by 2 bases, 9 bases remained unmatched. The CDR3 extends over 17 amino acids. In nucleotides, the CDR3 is TGTGCCAGCAGTTTAGCGCGGGGAGGGACCCATCAAGAGACCCAGTACTTC. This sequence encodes CASSLARGGTHQETQYF.

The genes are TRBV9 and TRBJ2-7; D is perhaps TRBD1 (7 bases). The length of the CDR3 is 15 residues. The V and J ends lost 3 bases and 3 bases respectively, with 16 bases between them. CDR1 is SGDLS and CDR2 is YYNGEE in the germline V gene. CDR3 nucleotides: TGTGCCAGCAGCGCTCAGGGGGGATCTCTCTACGAGCAGTACTTC. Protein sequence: CASSAQGGSLYEQYF.

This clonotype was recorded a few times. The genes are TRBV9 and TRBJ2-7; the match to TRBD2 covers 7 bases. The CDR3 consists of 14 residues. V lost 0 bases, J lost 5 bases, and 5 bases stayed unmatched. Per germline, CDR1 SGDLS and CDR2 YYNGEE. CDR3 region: CASSVGGGTHEQYF. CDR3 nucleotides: TGTGCCAGCAGCGTAGGGGGGGGAACCCACGAGCAGTACTTC.